A single count supports the clone carrying this T cell receptor (beta chain). Its target is not known. This sample's treatment: approximately 9-day PBMC culture with coronavirus spike peptide pools or control peptides (ViraFEST assay). ViraFEST stimulated the growth of antigen-specific T cells using peptide pools and subsequently profiled their TCRs by sequencing. This record comes from a study of vaccination and CD4 T cells after COVID-19. On the study more broadly: Convalescent cases comprised under ten mild and one severe, all SARS-CoV-2 positive by nasal swab PCR. Findings and limits, study-wide: In convalescent patients, 304 of 307 vaccine-specific clones were mono-reactive for SARS-CoV-2 spike. Median about 86% of reactive clones detected in convalescent patients emerged only post-vaccination.

Once obtained from cultured CD4+ T cells, the DNA was sequenced using the Oncomine TCR Beta short-read assay. Via MiXCR, TCRdb re-called the PCR reads, giving one row per CDR3 protein. Here the sample spans about 12,000 distinct CDR3 sequences, about 50% being singletons. Germline CDR1 is MNHNS and CDR2 is SASEGT. The CDR3 is made up of 13 amino acids. V was clipped by 11 bases and J by 2 bases; unmatched bases: 6. This TCR came from a human donor who had recovered from COVID-19. The rearrangement links TRBV6-1 to TRBJ1-5, with 7 bases matching TRBD1. Specimen: CD4+ T cells from blood, cultured in vitro. The CDR3 here is CAVDDRGNQPQHF. CDR3 in DNA: TGTGCCGTTGACGACAGGGGCAATCAGCCCCAGCATTTT.